One sample yielded the 27 T cell receptor beta chains listed below, sequenced in a study of blood T cell repertoires in COVID-19. Measured with immunoSEQ multiplex PCR; TCRdb has only the in-frame clones, and not every one. The data hold over 250,000 clones, with around 86% observed a single time. The source material was peripheral blood. The receptors stem from a human donor in a cohort sampled during active COVID-19.

J is TRBJ1-4 and V is TRBV6-5; a weak D match, TRBD1 (6 bases). This CDR3 is 15 amino acids long. The germline V gene has CDR1 MNHEY and CDR2 SVGAGI. Trimming stripped 2 bases from V and 6 bases from J, with 13 bases between. CDR3 in DNA: TGTGCCAGCAGTTACACAGGGAGTAGTTATGAAAAACTGTTTTTT. Residues: CASSYTGSSYEKLFF.

The chain combines TRBV9 with TRBJ2-3; tentative D call: TRBD2 (6 bases). Trimming pared 0 bases from V and 6 bases from J, leaving 11 bases between. The germline gives CDR1 SGDLS, CDR2 YYNGEE. The CDR3 runs to 14 residues. The CDR3 spells CASSVAGTADTQYF. The CDR3 DNA reads TGTGCCAGCAGCGTAGCCGGGACTGCTGATACGCAGTATTTT.

This rearrangement joins TRBV10-2 to TRBJ2-7; 11 bases line up with TRBD2. With V trimmed by 9 bases and J by 9 bases, 13 bases remained unmatched. Germline-derived CDR1 and CDR2 are WSHSY and SAAADI. The CDR3 extends over 14 amino acids. CDR3 sequence (DNA): TGCGCCAGTCAACTAGCGGGAGATTCGGTAGGGCAGTACTTC. Translating gives CASQLAGDSVGQYF.

V is TRBV18 and J is TRBJ1-4, with TRBD1 as a possible D gene (6 bases). The CDR3 is made up of 18 amino acids. The germline gives CDR1 KGHSH, CDR2 LQKENI. The ends were cut back, 3 bases at V and 5 bases at J, with 22 bases in the middle. As DNA, the CDR3 is TGTGCCAGCTCACCCTCCGGCTCCGGGGGGCCCTCAAATGAAAAACTGTTTTTT. Its translation: CASSPSGSGGPSNEKLFF. Filled out from reference TRBV18 and TRBJ1-4, the complete variable domain reads NAGVMQNPRHLVRRRGQEARLRCSPMKGHSHVYWYRQLPEEGLKFMVYLQKENIIDESGMPKERFSAEFPKEGPSILRIQQVVRGDSAAYFCASSPSGSGGPSNEKLFFGSGTQLSVL.

The chain links TRBV29-1 to TRBJ1-1, with 9 bases matching TRBD1. V was pared by 4 bases and J by 1 base, with 7 bases of the junction left unmatched. This CDR3 has 15 residues. Germline CDR1 reads SQVTM; CDR2 reads ANQGSEA. The CDR3 DNA sequence: TGCAGCGTTGGGAATACAGGGGGCCCGAACACTGAAGCTTTCTTT. Its protein is CSVGNTGGPNTEAFF.

This clone was detected only once. The chain carries TRBV7-2 and TRBJ1-2, with a tentative D call TRBD1 (6 bases). Germline-derived CDR1 and CDR2 are SGHTA and FQGNSA. V lost 1 base, J lost 2 bases, and 14 bases lay in between. This CDR3 is 16 amino acids long. The CDR3 nucleotides are TGTGCCAGCAGCTTAGGGGGGATCAGGGGAAACTATGGCTACACCTTC. This codes for CASSLGGIRGNYGYTF.

The gene calls are TRBV12-3 or TRBV12-4 and TRBJ2-2; D is uncertain. The CDR3 totals 11 residues. The V gene lost 5 bases and the J gene lost 7 bases, with 5 bases spanning the gap. The CDR3 nucleotides are TGTGCCAGCAGTGACAACGGGGAGCTGTTTTTT. Protein sequence: CASSDNGELFF.

The chain links TRBV19 to TRBJ1-2; the D is unclear. There are 15 residues in the CDR3. Germline CDR1 is LNHDA and CDR2 is SQIVND (reference sequence). V was shortened by 7 bases and J by 0 bases, with 15 bases between the two germline ends. The CDR3 here is CASTPLTGANYGYTF. The CDR3 region has the DNA TGTGCCAGTACCCCTTTGACCGGAGCTAACTATGGCTACACCTTC.

This sequence joins TRBV5-1 and TRBJ2-7, with D possibly TRBD1 on 6 matching bases. The germline gives CDR1 SGHRS, CDR2 YFSETQ. Trimming shortened V by 5 bases and J by 3 bases, and 18 bases separated the two germline ends. The CDR3 loop spans 15 amino acids. The CDR3: CASSFDRSGIYEQYF. The CDR3 DNA follows: TGCGCCAGCAGTTTTGACAGGAGTGGAATCTACGAGCAGTACTTC.

The chain employs TRBV10-3 and TRBJ1-1; D gene unclear. Trimming took 3 bases from V and 0 from J, leaving 2 bases between them. CDR3 length equals 12 residues. Germline-derived CDR1 and CDR2 are ENHRY and SYGVKD. The DNA for the CDR3 is TGTGCCATCAGTGACTTGAACACTGAAGCTTTCTTT. The encoded protein is CAISDLNTEAFF.

The rearrangement joins TRBV19 to TRBJ1-2, with 8 bases that match TRBD1. From germline, CDR1 is LNHDA and CDR2 SQIVND (reference sequence). V was clipped by 6 bases and J by 8 bases; unmatched bases: 11. The CDR3 covers 14 residues. DNA for the CDR3: TGTGCCAGTAGGGGACAGGAATCCCTATGGGGCTACACCTTC. It translates to CASRGQESLWGYTF.

The rearrangement uses TRBV18 and TRBJ1-3; D is unresolved. This CDR3 is 15 amino acids long. Germline-derived CDR1 and CDR2 are KGHSH and LQKENI. Trimming removed 9 bases at V and 0 bases at J, with 15 bases between. The CDR3 coding sequence is TGTGCCAGTCGCGATACGGGGAACTCTGGAAACACCATATATTTT. This codes for CASRDTGNSGNTIYF. The full variable domain, rest sourced from reference TRBV18 and TRBJ1-3, is NAGVMQNPRHLVRRRGQEARLRCSPMKGHSHVYWYRQLPEEGLKFMVYLQKENIIDESGMPKERFSAEFPKEGPSILRIQQVVRGDSAAYFCASRDTGNSGNTIYFGEGSWLTVV.

V and J are TRBV7-9 and TRBJ1-6; possible D gene TRBD1, 6 bases. Trimming cost V 7 bases and J 7 bases, with 17 bases left between them. Germline-derived CDR1 and CDR2 are SEHNR and FQNEAQ (reference sequence). This CDR3 region has 15 residues. The CDR3 DNA is TGTGCCAGCAAAGAATCGGGGGGCGTGAATTCACCCCTCCACTTT. It is translated as CASKESGGVNSPLHF.

This clone was found many times. V gene TRBV7-9 combines with J gene TRBJ2-7; 14 nucleotides line up with TRBD2. In germline, CDR1 is SEHNR, CDR2 FQNEAQ (reference sequence). CDR3 length equals 18 residues. V gave up 0 bases and J gave up 1 base; unmatched junction bases: 5. The CDR3 DNA follows: TGTGCCAGCAGCTTAGCAATTAGACTAGCGGGAGGGTCCTACGAGCAGTACTTC. This gives the protein CASSLAIRLAGGSYEQYF.

The genes are TRBV21-1 and TRBJ2-2; the DNA was not compared with TRBD1, the D call given in the table. TRBV21-1 is assigned pseudogene status. This CDR3 spans 19 amino acids. The CDR3 reads CASSKKSHPGTGNTGELFF. The DNA of the CDR3 is TGTGCCAGCAGCAAAAAAAGCCACCCCGGGACAGGGAACACCGGGGAGCTGTTTTTT.

To note about this clone: Within the sample, other DNA sequences also encode this same CDR3. V gene TRBV28 combines with J gene TRBJ1-6; 7 bases match TRBD1. This CDR3 is built from 14 residues. The V gene end was trimmed by 6 bases and the J gene end by 7 bases; junction bases not matched to a gene: 6. Germline CDR1 and CDR2: MDHEN and SYDVKM. Here the CDR3 DNA reads TGTGCCAGCAGCCCTAGACAGGGAAATTCACCCCTCCACTTT. Protein: CASSPRQGNSPLHF.

The gene calls are TRBV15 and TRBJ1-6; a weak D match, TRBD1 (5 bases). V was clipped by 5 bases and J by 7 bases, with 9 bases between them. Looked up from germline, CDR1 is LNHNV and CDR2 is YYDKDF (reference sequence). The CDR3 sequence is 13 residues long. For the CDR3, the DNA is TGTGCCACCAGCGACAGCAGGAATTCACCCCTCCACTTT. Translation: CATSDSRNSPLHF.

The chain joins TRBV3-1 (or the pseudogene TRBV3-2) to TRBJ2-3; maybe TRBD2 (6 bases). The V end lost 7 bases, the J end lost 7 bases, and 18 bases lay between the germline ends. Germline CDR1 LGHDT, CDR2 YNNKEL (reference sequence). The CDR3 consists of 14 residues. The CDR3 loop is CASTMGVGGNTQYF. In nucleotides, the CDR3 is TGTGCCAGCACCATGGGGGTCGGCGGGAATACGCAGTATTTT.

The chain couples TRBV28 to TRBJ1-4; D remains unclear. The germline CDR1 and CDR2 sequences are MDHEN and SYDVKM. V was pared by 2 bases and J by 4 bases, with 17 bases between. This CDR3 is built from 17 residues. This CDR3 is CASSLPRVSGVNEKLFF. For the CDR3, the DNA is TGTGCCAGCAGTTTACCTCGAGTATCGGGAGTTAATGAAAAACTGTTTTTT.

This chain connects TRBV4-3 to TRBJ1-5; 7 bases match TRBD1. The CDR3 runs to 15 residues. Germline V gene sequence: CDR1 LGHNA, CDR2 YSLEER. V was clipped by 0 bases and J by 6 bases; unmatched bases: 5. The CDR3 DNA reads TGCGCCAGCAGCCAAGAGAGAGGGGGCTCTCAGCCCCAGCATTTT. Translation gives CASSQERGGSQPQHF.

The chain joins TRBV28 to TRBJ2-7; the D gene is possibly TRBD1 (5 bases). Germline lookup yields CDR1 MDHEN and CDR2 SYDVKM. The CDR3 runs to 15 residues. V was clipped by 9 bases and J by 0 bases, with 18 bases between them. CDR3 region: CASKTGLIDSYEQYF. The CDR3, as DNA: TGTGCCAGTAAAACAGGTTTAATAGACTCCTACGAGCAGTACTTC.

The rearrangement uses TRBV27 and TRBJ2-7; 9 bases align to TRBD1. Trimming cost V 4 bases and J 5 bases; bases outside gene matches: 3. The CDR3 contains 13 residues. The V gene's germline CDR1 is MNHEY and CDR2 SMNVEV (reference sequence). The CDR3 reads CASSSWTGDEQYF. The CDR3 DNA is TGTGCCAGCAGTTCATGGACAGGGGACGAGCAGTACTTC.

In its sample, this clone was seen a few times. The V and J genes are TRBV6-5 and TRBJ1-2; tentative D call: TRBD1 (6 bases). Germline V gene sequence: CDR1 MNHEY, CDR2 SVGAGI. With 4 bases removed from V and 4 bases from J, the gap between germline ends came to 10 bases. The CDR3 extends over 13 amino acids. CDR3 loop: CASSFGQFYGYTF. The CDR3 DNA reads as TGTGCCAGCAGTTTTGGACAGTTCTATGGCTACACCTTC.

The rearrangement uses TRBV6-5 and TRBJ2-5; 7 bases map to TRBD2. V trimming: 2 bases; J trimming: 1 base; junction bases outside the gene matches: 7. This CDR3 has 16 residues. Germline V gene lookup returns CDR1 MNHEY and CDR2 SVGAGI. CDR3 in amino acids: CASSYRRLASQETQYF. Here the CDR3 DNA reads TGTGCCAGCAGTTACCGAAGACTAGCCTCCCAAGAGACCCAGTACTTC.

The chain recombines TRBV3-1 (or the pseudogene TRBV3-2) with TRBJ2-7, with 13 bases identical to TRBD2. Per the germline V gene, CDR1 is LGHDT and CDR2 is YNNKEL (reference sequence). The CDR3 contains 18 residues. V was clipped by 2 bases and J by 5 bases; unmatched bases: 12. This chain's CDR3 is CASSQNPLGLAGANEQYF. CDR3 DNA: TGTGCCAGCAGCCAAAATCCCCTCGGACTAGCGGGAGCTAACGAGCAGTACTTC.

The chain is built from TRBV20-1 and TRBJ1-2; maybe TRBD1 (5 bases). This CDR3 comprises 14 residues. The V gene's germline CDR1 is DFQATT and CDR2 SNEGSKA (reference sequence). With 3 bases removed from V and 8 bases from J, the gap between germline ends came to 19 bases. The CDR3: CSASALSGAGGYTF. CDR3 DNA sequence: TGCAGTGCTAGTGCCTTATCTGGGGCTGGCGGCTACACCTTC.

The chain joins TRBV7-2 to TRBJ1-4, with D possibly being TRBD1 (6 bases). Germline V CDR1 and CDR2: SGHTA, FQGNSA. The CDR3 consists of 15 residues. The V end lost 7 bases, the J end lost 7 bases, and 19 bases lay between the germline ends. The CDR3 sequence: CASTIIRGSGEKLFF. The CDR3 DNA sequence: TGTGCCAGCACCATAATCAGGGGCTCGGGTGAAAAACTGTTTTTT.